The clone carrying this TCR beta chain was counted between two and nine times. The antigen is not known. Using its own MiXCR run on the reads, TCRdb lists one record per CDR3 protein. The sample lists 60,000 to 85,000 distinct CDR3 sequences, 20% to 25% occurring once. The CDR3 spans 13 residues. Germline V CDR1 and CDR2: SGHTA, FQGNSA. Trimming took 5 bases from V and 5 from J, leaving 12 bases between them. This sample is part of a study of T cell repertoires in cytomegalovirus infection. Regarding the study as a whole: Ex vivo responses were dominated by HLA-C-restricted CMV-specific TCR beta clonotypes. The study identified carriers of CMV plus the relevant HLA from cumulative public TCR beta family frequency.

Sequencing was carried out using PBMCs, sequenced either directly or after in vitro stimulation (not recorded which). This TCR was sampled from a human donor in good health (CMV status not recorded). Some clones in this sample may be carry-over from other donors' samples. The rearrangement joins TRBV7-2 to TRBJ1-1; the D is unclear. The CDR3 DNA reads TGTGCCAGCAGCCCTGACATGGTGACTGAAGCTTTCTTT. Amino acid sequence: CASSPDMVTEAFF.